Following are 10 T cell receptor beta chains from one sample sequenced in a study of cytomegalovirus exposure and HLA in healthy donors. This PCR relied on a set of 60 Vbeta primers and 13 Jbeta primers. TCRdb keeps only in-frame clones here, not all; method: immunoSEQ multiplex PCR. The sample holds fewer than 200,000 clones; 80% to 90% are singletons and the top ten take around 6.7%. Sample: PBMCs. All receptors come from a woman aged 25 to 39 in good health and CMV-seropositive.

The V call is TRBV7-2, the J call TRBJ2-1; 9 bases are shared with TRBD1. The junction had 10 bases not matched to a gene; V was cut back by 3 bases and J by 7 bases. Germline CDR1 is SGHTA and CDR2 is FQGNSA. The CDR3 covers 16 residues. The CDR3 DNA follows: TGTGCCAGCAGCTTCTCCACCGGGACAGGGCGAAATGAGCAGTTCTTC. Its protein is CASSFSTGTGRNEQFF.

The gene calls are TRBV19 and TRBJ2-3, with 12 nucleotides matching TRBD2. This CDR3 spans 16 amino acids. Per germline, CDR1 LNHDA and CDR2 SQIVND (reference sequence). V lost 5 bases and J lost 2; bases outside the gene matches: 5. The DNA of the CDR3 is TGTGCCAGTAGTGAGACTAGCGGGGGACCCACAGATACGCAGTATTTT. This gives the protein CASSETSGGPTDTQYF.

The genes are TRBV6-1 and TRBJ2-1; 8 bases match TRBD2. From germline, CDR1 is MNHNS and CDR2 SASEGT. J was trimmed by 0 bases and V by 6 bases; bases with no gene match: 4. This CDR3 contains 15 residues. The CDR3 is CASRVSGDSYNEQFF. The CDR3 DNA follows: TGTGCCAGCAGAGTTAGCGGGGACTCCTACAATGAGCAGTTCTTC.

This chain uses TRBV14 with TRBJ2-3, with D perhaps matching TRBD2 (5 bases). Trimming took 1 base from V and 0 from J, leaving 11 bases between them. This CDR3 contains 16 residues. Per germline, CDR1 SGHDN and CDR2 FVKESK. The CDR3, as DNA: TGTGCCAGCAGCCAAGTCCGAGGGCAAAGCACAGATACGCAGTATTTT. Protein sequence: CASSQVRGQSTDTQYF. Variable domain in full (rest from reference TRBV14 and TRBJ2-3): EAGVTQFPSHSVIEKGQTVTLRCDPISGHDNLYWYRRVMGKEIKFLLHFVKESKQDESGMPNNRFLAERTGGTYSTLKVQPAELEDSGVYFCASSQVRGQSTDTQYFGPGTRLTVL.

A remark on this clone: Compared with germline, one end of the junction differs, possibly owing to a read error. This chain uses TRBV30 with TRBJ2-5; TRBD1 agrees at 8 bases. Germline CDR1 reads GTSNPN; CDR2 reads SVGIG (reference sequence). This CDR3 spans 14 amino acids. As DNA, the CDR3 is TGTGCCTGGAGTACAACAGGGGGTCACCAGACCCGGTACTTC. This gives the protein CAWSTTGGHQTRYF.

The J gene is TRBJ1-5, the V gene TRBV19, with 7 bases identical to TRBD1. Germline trimming cut 8 bases from V and 3 bases from J; bases unmatched to any gene: 4. There are 13 residues in the CDR3. Germline V gene data show CDR1 as LNHDA and CDR2 as SQIVND (reference sequence). The CDR3 DNA reads TGTGCCAGTCTACAGGGGCCCAATCAGCCCCAGCATTTT. This gives the protein CASLQGPNQPQHF.

The rearrangement uses TRBV9 and TRBJ1-2, with D tentatively TRBD1 (6 bases). The V and J ends lost 0 bases and 0 bases respectively, with 18 bases between them. Per the germline V gene, CDR1 is SGDLS and CDR2 is YYNGEE. The CDR3 contains 18 residues. CDR3 nucleotide sequence: TGTGCCAGCAGCGTAGCAACCGAAACAGGGACCTCTAACTATGGCTACACCTTC. Translating it yields CASSVATETGTSNYGYTF.

This clone was seen a handful of times. This chain connects TRBV6-6 to TRBJ2-2, with D maybe TRBD2 (5 bases). CDR1 is MNHNY and CDR2 is SVGAGI in the germline V gene (reference sequence). V lost 2 bases and J 6 bases, leaving 13 bases between the germline ends. The CDR3 has 15 amino acids. The CDR3 sequence: CASSYGVLGAGELFF. Written as DNA, the CDR3 is TGTGCCAGCAGTTACGGGGTACTAGGTGCCGGGGAGCTGTTTTTT.

The V gene is TRBV6-5, the J gene TRBJ1-1; TRBD1 might be the D (5 bases). The CDR3 contains 14 residues. Per the germline V gene, CDR1 is MNHEY and CDR2 is SVGAGI. V lost 6 bases, J lost 2 bases, and 13 bases lay in between. The CDR3 DNA is TGTGCCAGCAGCCCAGGAGGGGAAAACACTGAAGCTTTCTTT. Amino acid sequence: CASSPGGENTEAFF.

J is TRBJ2-2 and V is TRBV18; a weak D match, TRBD2 (5 bases). This CDR3 comprises 18 residues. V was shortened by 6 bases and J by 6 bases, with 26 bases between the two germline ends. Germline V gene lookup returns CDR1 KGHSH and CDR2 LQKENI. In DNA, the CDR3 is TGTGCCAGCTCGCTTCGTTTGGGAGCGCGCGAGGAGTCCGGGGAGCTGTTTTTT. It yields the protein CASSLRLGAREESGELFF.